The 10 T cell receptor beta chains given below trace back to one sample, sequenced in a study of shared clonotypes between healthy human individuals (dated by TCRdb to about 2020). Receptor amplification or capture employed the immunoSEQ multiplex PCR assay. The clones in this table, taken by TCRdb from immuneACCESS, are in-frame only. Not every clone is retained; where verified, under half of the shortfall comes from an unresolved V gene, and the cause of the rest is unknown. The sample yields some 700,000 clones; 90% were counted once. Together, the top ten hold about a third of the sample. Sequenced input: memory CD8+ T cells from PBMCs. Sample cell subset or site, as interpreted from the label and publication: CD45RO+ cells pooled with CCR7-negative TemRA cells. Every receptor here comes from a man in his late teens or twenties in good health. Some clones in this sample may be carry-over from other donors' samples.

This chain links TRBV7-2 with TRBJ2-5, with D maybe TRBD2 (5 bases). CDR3 length equals 15 residues. CDR1 is SGHTA, CDR2 FQGNSA, per germline. V was cut by 7 bases and J by 5 bases, with 20 bases left in between. The chain's CDR3 is CASNNSGRPGETQYF. The CDR3 bases are TGTGCCAGCAACAATTCAGGACGGCCGGGGGAGACCCAGTACTTC. Filled out from reference TRBV7-2 and TRBJ2-5, the complete variable domain reads GAGVSQSPSNKVTEKGKDVELRCDPISGHTALYWYRQSLGQGLEFLIYFQGNSAPDKSGLPSDRFSAERTGGSVSTLTIQRTQQEDSAVYLCASNNSGRPGETQYFGPGTRLLVL.

The V call is TRBV27, the J call TRBJ2-2; D uncertain. CDR3 length: 15 amino acids. Trimming took 4 bases from V and 0 from J, leaving 9 bases between them. Germline V gives CDR1 MNHEY, CDR2 SMNVEV (reference sequence). CDR3: CASSYQIANTGELFF. In DNA, the CDR3 is TGTGCCAGCAGTTATCAGATCGCGAACACCGGGGAGCTGTTTTTT.

The chain links TRBV10-3 to TRBJ2-7; no firm D call. V was trimmed by 3 bases and J by 2 bases, leaving 20 bases between them. Germline assignment: CDR1 ENHRY and CDR2 SYGVKD. The CDR3 consists of 17 residues. The chain's CDR3 is CAISDPESTRHPYEQYF. CDR3 nucleotides: TGTGCCATCAGTGATCCCGAAAGTACCCGCCATCCCTACGAGCAGTACTTC.

Worth noting for this clone: The identical CDR3 is also encoded by other nucleotide sequences in the sample. The genes are TRBV27 and TRBJ1-1, with 8 bases lining up with TRBD1. The germline V gene has CDR1 MNHEY and CDR2 SMNVEV (reference sequence). CDR3 size: 15 residues. The V segment lost 4 bases and the J segment 1 base; nucleotides outside the gene matches: 5. The CDR3 loop is CASSSSGTGNTEAFF. CDR3 bases: TGTGCCAGCAGTTCCTCCGGGACAGGGAACACTGAAGCTTTCTTT.

The J gene is TRBJ2-5, the V gene TRBV6-4; D is perhaps TRBD1 (5 bases). CDR1 and CDR2 (germline): MRHNA, SNTAGT. V dropped 0 bases and J dropped 1 base, with 12 bases sitting between them. CDR3 size: 16 residues. CDR3 bases: TGTGCCAGCAGTGACTCGTTCAGGGCCGGCCAAGAGACCCAGTACTTC. This encodes CASSDSFRAGQETQYF.

The chain combines TRBV7-9 with TRBJ2-1; 9 nucleotides agree with TRBD1. The germline V gene encodes CDR1 SEHNR and CDR2 FQNEAQ (reference sequence). Unmatched junction bases numbered 6, after V lost 5 bases and J lost 1 base. The CDR3 is made up of 16 amino acids. CDR3 protein: CASSPNRGPSYNEQFF. CDR3 nucleotide sequence: TGTGCCAGCAGCCCGAACAGGGGGCCTTCCTACAATGAGCAGTTCTTC.

The chain carries TRBV28 and TRBJ2-7; D is possibly TRBD1 (6 bases). This CDR3 has 15 residues. Trimming left V 6 bases short and J 1 base short, with 16 bases between. Looked up from germline, CDR1 is MDHEN and CDR2 is SYDVKM. CDR3 residues: CASSRTGYTSYEQYF. CDR3 DNA: TGTGCCAGCAGCCGTACAGGGTACACTTCCTACGAGCAGTACTTC.

This chain connects TRBV4-3 to TRBJ2-7, with TRBD2 identical over 8 bases. The V gene's germline CDR1 is LGHNA and CDR2 YSLEER. The CDR3 is 14 amino acids. J was trimmed by 7 bases and V by 2 bases; bases with no gene match: 7. The CDR3 region is CASSQIGGAGEQYF. In DNA form, the CDR3 reads TGCGCCAGCAGCCAAATCGGGGGGGCTGGGGAGCAGTACTTC.

This clone has only a few counts. The chain couples TRBV7-9 to TRBJ1-1; D is uncertain. This CDR3 contains 11 residues. The germline V and J ends were trimmed by 2 bases and 6 bases, with 4 bases remaining between them. CDR1 SEHNR and CDR2 FQNEAQ come from the germline V gene (reference sequence). The CDR3 protein is CASSLLPEAFF. DNA of the CDR3: TGTGCCAGCAGCTTATTACCTGAAGCTTTCTTT. The full variable domain, its missing parts supplied by reference TRBV7-9 and TRBJ1-1, is DTGVSQNPRHKITKRGQNVTFRCDPISEHNRLYWYRQTLGQGPEFLTYFQNEAQLEKSRLLSDRFSAERPKGSFSTLEIQRTEQGDSAMYLCASSLLPEAFFGQGTRLTVV.

The CDR3 nucleotides read TGTGCCAGCACTCCTTGGGGGGGTTATTCAGATACGCAGTATTTT. This gives the protein CASTPWGGYSDTQYF. The chain recombines TRBV27 with TRBJ2-3; TRBD2 agrees at 7 bases. There are 15 residues in the CDR3. Unmatched junction bases numbered 11, after V lost 7 bases and J lost 4 bases. Germline V lookup: CDR1 MNHEY, CDR2 SMNVEV (reference sequence).